This T cell receptor beta chain came from a study of T cells after yellow fever vaccination. As to this clonotype: What it binds is not known.

A process of 5'RACE template switching, which added a universal primer site and UMIs, was used to make TCR cDNA. Via MiXCR, TCRdb re-called the 5' RACE reads, giving one row per CDR3 protein. Counted here are about 500,000 distinct CDR3 sequences, roughly a sixth occurring once; the ten biggest clones make up roughly a sixth. Germline lookup yields CDR1 MNHNS and CDR2 SASEGT. V lost 4 bases and J lost 1, with 10 bases in between. This CDR3 spans 14 amino acids. Study-level results: Peaking on day 5 versus 15, the secondary response was faster but weaker. Most clones from primary vaccination were detected again post-booster (about 96% CD4, 88% CD8).

Source: PBMCs, taken 5 days after the first yellow fever vaccination. This chain uses TRBV6-1 with TRBJ1-1, with a weak D call TRBD1 (5 bases). This TCR derives from a man aged 18-30 years who received the YFV17D yellow fever vaccine. Here the CDR3 reads CASSGSRGNTEAFF. The CDR3 DNA reads as TGTGCCAGCAGTGGCTCAAGGGGGAACACTGAAGCTTTCTTT.